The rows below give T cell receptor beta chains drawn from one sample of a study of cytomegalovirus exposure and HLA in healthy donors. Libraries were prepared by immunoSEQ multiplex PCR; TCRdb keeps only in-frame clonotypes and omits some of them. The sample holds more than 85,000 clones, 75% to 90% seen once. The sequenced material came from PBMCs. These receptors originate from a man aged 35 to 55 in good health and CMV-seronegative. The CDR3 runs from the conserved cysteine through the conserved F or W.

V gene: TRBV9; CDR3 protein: CASSETDILGAFF
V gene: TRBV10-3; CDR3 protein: CAMRSTDTQYF
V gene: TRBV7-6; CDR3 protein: CASSFGQGRRNEQFF
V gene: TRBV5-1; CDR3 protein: CASSSPGGADTQYF
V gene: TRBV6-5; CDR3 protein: CASSWDRENYGYTF
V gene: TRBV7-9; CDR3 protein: CASSLGPGNYEQYF
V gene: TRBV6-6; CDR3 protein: CASSYSADRGSGYTF
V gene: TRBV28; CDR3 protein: CASRSIAGGRWEQFF
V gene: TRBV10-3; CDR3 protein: CAIRAGGESYEQYF
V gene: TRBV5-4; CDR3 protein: CASSILRVPYEQYF
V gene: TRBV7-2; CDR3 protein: CASSLALGGSGNEQFF
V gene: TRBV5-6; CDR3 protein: CASSRRGRPYEQYF
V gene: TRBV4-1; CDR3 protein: CASSQDPTGGASLF
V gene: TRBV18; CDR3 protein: CASSPDRGTNEKLFF
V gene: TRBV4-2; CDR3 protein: CASSQVSGGTDTQYF
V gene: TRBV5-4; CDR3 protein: CASSVGQGSPEAFF
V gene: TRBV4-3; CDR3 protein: CASSQDLLRNTGELFF
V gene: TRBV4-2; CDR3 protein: CASSQVFSGRSYEQYF
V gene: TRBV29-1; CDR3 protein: CSVVLAEAFF
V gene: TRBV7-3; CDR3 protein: CASSPLYGSYEQYF
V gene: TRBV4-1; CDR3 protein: CASSPGLADYNEQFF
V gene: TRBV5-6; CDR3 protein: CASSLTGWETNTEAFF
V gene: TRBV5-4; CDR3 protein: CASSPTGQAVDQYF
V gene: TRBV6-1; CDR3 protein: CASSRTDKATYEQYF
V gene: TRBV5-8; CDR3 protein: CASSSPQGTLSYEQYF
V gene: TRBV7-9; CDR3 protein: CSSDLLGGNTIYF
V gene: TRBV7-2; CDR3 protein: CASSHGLVGNTEAFF
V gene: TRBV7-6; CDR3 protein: CASLPARDTYNEQFF
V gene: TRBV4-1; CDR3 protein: CASSQDPRGEGANYGYTF
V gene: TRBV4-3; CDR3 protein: CASSQDRGPWNTIYF
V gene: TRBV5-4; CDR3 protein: CASSLAESQWYEQYF
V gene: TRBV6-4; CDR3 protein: CASSERTGGTDTQYF
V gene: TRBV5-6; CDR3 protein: CASSLAARAGANVLTF
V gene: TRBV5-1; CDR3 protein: CASSLRLAGSTDTQYF
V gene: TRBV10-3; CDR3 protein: CAISEGRLAGDTDTQYF
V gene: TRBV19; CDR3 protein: CASERQGAYGYTF
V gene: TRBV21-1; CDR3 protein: CASSKDRKQTGFWRGAGAGELFF
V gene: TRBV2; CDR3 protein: CASSEEWSGRNSNQPQHF
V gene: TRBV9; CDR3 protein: CASSVGSFSGNTIYF
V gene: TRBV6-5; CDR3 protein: CASSGVDGYTF
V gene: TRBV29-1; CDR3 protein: CSVANRVHYYEQYF
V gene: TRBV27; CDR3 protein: CASSLGGAGSPLHF
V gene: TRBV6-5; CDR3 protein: CASSLAGGEAETQYF
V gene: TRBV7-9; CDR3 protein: CASSLGNRNTEAFF
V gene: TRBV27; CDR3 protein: CASSLKPGTGLAYGYTF
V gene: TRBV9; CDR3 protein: CASSVGIGTRFDEQYF
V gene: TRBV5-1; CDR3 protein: CASSLGLAVDEQYF
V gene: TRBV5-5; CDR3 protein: CASSSPGVAGGPLWETQYF
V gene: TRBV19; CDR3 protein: CASSPYTGTGGSYEQYF
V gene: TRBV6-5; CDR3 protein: CASSSRTGENEQFF
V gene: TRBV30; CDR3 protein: CAWSTSREKQYF